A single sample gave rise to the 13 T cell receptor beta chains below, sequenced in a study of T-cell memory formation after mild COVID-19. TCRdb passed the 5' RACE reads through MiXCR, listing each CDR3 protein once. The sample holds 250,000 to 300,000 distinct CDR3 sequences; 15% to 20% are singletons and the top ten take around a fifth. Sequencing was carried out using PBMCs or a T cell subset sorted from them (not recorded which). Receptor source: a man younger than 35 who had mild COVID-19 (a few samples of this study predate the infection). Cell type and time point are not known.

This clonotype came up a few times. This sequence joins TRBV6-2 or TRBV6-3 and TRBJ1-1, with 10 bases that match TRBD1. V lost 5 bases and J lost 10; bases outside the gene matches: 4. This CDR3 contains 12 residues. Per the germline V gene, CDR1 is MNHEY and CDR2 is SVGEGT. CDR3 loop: CASSDRGLGAFF. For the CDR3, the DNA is TGTGCCAGCAGTGACAGGGGGCTGGGAGCTTTCTTT.

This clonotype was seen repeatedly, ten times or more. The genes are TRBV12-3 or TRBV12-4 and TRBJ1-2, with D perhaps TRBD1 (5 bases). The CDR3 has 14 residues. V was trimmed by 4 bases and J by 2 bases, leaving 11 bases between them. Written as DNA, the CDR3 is TGTGCCAGCAGTTACCCCAGGGAGAACTATGGCTACACCTTC. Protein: CASSYPRENYGYTF.

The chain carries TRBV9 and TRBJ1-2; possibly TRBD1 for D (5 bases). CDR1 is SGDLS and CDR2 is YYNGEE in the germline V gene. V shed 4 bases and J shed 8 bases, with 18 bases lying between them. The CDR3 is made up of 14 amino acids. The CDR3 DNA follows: TGTGCCAGCAGCCTCCCCGGGGGGGGGAACGGCTACACCTTC. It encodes CASSLPGGGNGYTF.

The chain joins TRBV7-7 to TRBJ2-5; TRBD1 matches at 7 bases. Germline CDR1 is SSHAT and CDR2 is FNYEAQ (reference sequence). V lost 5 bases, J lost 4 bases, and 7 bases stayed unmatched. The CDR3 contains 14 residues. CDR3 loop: CASSPTTGRETQYF. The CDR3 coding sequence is TGTGCCAGCAGCCCCACGACAGGGCGAGAGACCCAGTACTTC.

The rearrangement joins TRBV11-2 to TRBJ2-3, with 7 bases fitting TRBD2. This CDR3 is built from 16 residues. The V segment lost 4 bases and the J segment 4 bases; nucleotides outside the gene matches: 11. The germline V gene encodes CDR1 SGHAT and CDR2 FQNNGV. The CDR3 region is CASSSGRSGAADTQYF. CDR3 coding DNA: TGTGCCAGCAGCTCGGGTCGGAGCGGGGCCGCAGATACGCAGTATTTT.

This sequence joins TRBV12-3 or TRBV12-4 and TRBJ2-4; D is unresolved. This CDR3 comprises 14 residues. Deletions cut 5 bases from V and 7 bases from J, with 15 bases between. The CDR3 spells CASSPSTVVNIQYF. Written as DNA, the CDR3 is TGTGCCAGCAGTCCCTCTACTGTGGTGAACATTCAGTACTTC.

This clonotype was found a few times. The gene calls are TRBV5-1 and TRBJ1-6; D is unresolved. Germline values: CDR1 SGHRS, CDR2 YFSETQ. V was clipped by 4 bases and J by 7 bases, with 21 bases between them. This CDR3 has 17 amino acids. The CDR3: CASSVSTAPQRNSPLHF. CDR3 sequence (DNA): TGCGCCAGCAGCGTTTCTACAGCGCCTCAACGGAATTCACCCCTCCACTTT.

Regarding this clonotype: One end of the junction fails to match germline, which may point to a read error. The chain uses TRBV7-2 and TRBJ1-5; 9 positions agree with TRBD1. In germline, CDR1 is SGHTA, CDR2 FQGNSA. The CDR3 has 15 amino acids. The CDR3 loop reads CASSLTTGGKQPQHF. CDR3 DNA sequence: TGTGCCAGCAGCTTAACCACAGGGGGCAAGCAGCCCCAGCATTTT. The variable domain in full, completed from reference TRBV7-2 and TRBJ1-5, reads GAGVSQSPSNKVTEKGKDVELRCDPISGHTALYWYRQSLGQGLEFLIYFQGNSAPDKSGLPSDRFSAERTGGSVSTLTIQRTQQEDSAVYLCASSLTTGGKQPQHFGDGTRLSIL.

The CDR3: CASSQDRRGSPLHF. Here the CDR3 DNA reads TGTGCCAGCAGCCAAGATAGGAGGGGTTCACCCCTCCACTTT. The V and J genes are TRBV4-2 and TRBJ1-6; weak D call: TRBD1 (5 bases). Trimming cost V 0 bases and J 9 bases, with 9 bases left between them. CDR3 length: 14 amino acids. Germline-derived CDR1 and CDR2 are LGHNA and YNFKEQ.

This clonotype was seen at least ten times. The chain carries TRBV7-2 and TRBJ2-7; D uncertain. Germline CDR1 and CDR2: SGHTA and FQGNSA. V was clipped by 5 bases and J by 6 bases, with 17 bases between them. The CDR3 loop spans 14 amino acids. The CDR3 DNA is TGTGCCAGCAGCCTCGGACCCACACCCCTCGAGCAGTACTTC. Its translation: CASSLGPTPLEQYF.

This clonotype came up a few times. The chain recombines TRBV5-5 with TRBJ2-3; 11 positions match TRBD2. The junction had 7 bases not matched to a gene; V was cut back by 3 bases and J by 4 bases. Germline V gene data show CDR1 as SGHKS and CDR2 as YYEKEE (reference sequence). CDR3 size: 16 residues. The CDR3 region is CASSWGLAVVSDTQYF. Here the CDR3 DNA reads TGTGCCAGCAGCTGGGGACTAGCGGTTGTGTCAGATACGCAGTATTTT. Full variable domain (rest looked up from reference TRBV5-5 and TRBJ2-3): DAGVTQSPTHLIKTRGQQVTLRCSPISGHKSVSWYQQVLGQGPQFIFQYYEKEERGRGNFPDRFSARQFPNYSSELNVNALLLGDSALYLCASSWGLAVVSDTQYFGPGTRLTVL.

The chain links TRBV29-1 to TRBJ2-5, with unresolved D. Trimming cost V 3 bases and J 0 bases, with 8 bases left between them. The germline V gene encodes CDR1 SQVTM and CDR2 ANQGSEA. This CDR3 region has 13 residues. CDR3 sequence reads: CSVDVQYQETQYF. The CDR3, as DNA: TGCAGCGTTGATGTCCAGTACCAAGAGACCCAGTACTTC.

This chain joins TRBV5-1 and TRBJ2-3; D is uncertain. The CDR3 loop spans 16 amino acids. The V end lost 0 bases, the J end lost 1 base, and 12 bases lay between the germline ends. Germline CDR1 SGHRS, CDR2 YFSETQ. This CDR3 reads CASSLDSGLGTDTQYF. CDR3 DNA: TGCGCCAGCAGCTTGGATTCGGGTTTGGGCACAGATACGCAGTATTTT.